One sample yielded the 6 T cell receptor beta chains listed below, sequenced in a study of blood T cell repertoires in COVID-19. The protocol was immunoSEQ multiplex PCR, while the TCRdb copy is restricted to in-frame clones and leaves out a portion. The repertoire holds fewer than 85,000 clones, with over 60% as singletons. Sequencing used peripheral blood. These receptors all stem from an elderly woman with active or convalescent COVID-19.

The chain couples TRBV28 to TRBJ1-6, with D possibly TRBD1 on 5 matching bases. Germline V gives CDR1 MDHEN, CDR2 SYDVKM. The CDR3 spans 17 residues. Trimming took 1 base from V and 10 from J, leaving 20 bases between them. CDR3: CASSLFRSGRAESPLHF. The CDR3 DNA reads TGTGCCAGCAGTTTATTTAGGTCGGGCAGGGCTGAATCACCCCTCCACTTT.

V is TRBV27 and J is TRBJ1-6; D is ambiguous. V was pared by 0 bases and J by 3 bases, with 6 bases between. The CDR3 is 15 residues long. Germline lookup yields CDR1 MNHEY and CDR2 SMNVEV (reference sequence). The CDR3 DNA follows: TGTGCCAGCAGTTTATCGGGAGGCTATAATTCACCCCTCCACTTT. Amino acids: CASSLSGGYNSPLHF.

The rearrangement joins TRBV5-1 to TRBJ2-7, with TRBD1 identical over 7 bases. The CDR3 loop spans 14 amino acids. J lost 4 bases, V lost 0 bases, and 4 bases had no gene match. Germline V gene data show CDR1 as SGHRS and CDR2 as YFSETQ. CDR3 sequence: CASSLAGQVYEQYF. The CDR3 nucleotides read TGCGCCAGCAGCTTGGCCGGACAGGTTTACGAGCAGTACTTC.

The chain combines TRBV7-2 with TRBJ2-2; D is unresolved. V lost 1 base and J 6 bases, leaving 9 bases between the germline ends. Looked up from germline, CDR1 is SGHTA and CDR2 is FQGNSA. This CDR3 spans 14 amino acids. In nucleotides, the CDR3 is TGTGCCAGCAGCTTAGGGGCAACGGCCGGGGAGCTGTTTTTT. Residues: CASSLGATAGELFF. The full variable domain, in which reference TRBV7-2 and TRBJ2-2 provide the parts outside the CDR3, is GAGVSQSPSNKVTEKGKDVELRCDPISGHTALYWYRQSLGQGLEFLIYFQGNSAPDKSGLPSDRFSAERTGGSVSTLTIQRTQQEDSAVYLCASSLGATAGELFFGEGSRLTVL.

The chain joins TRBV19 to TRBJ1-2; D is unclear. The CDR3 contains 13 residues. Germline loops: CDR1 LNHDA, CDR2 SQIVND (reference sequence). The V gene lost 5 bases and the J gene lost 4 bases, with 11 bases spanning the gap. The CDR3 is CASSPGMVYGYTF. The DNA of the CDR3 is TGTGCCAGTAGTCCCGGGATGGTCTATGGCTACACCTTC.

This chain uses TRBV5-1 with TRBJ2-1; TRBD1 aligns across 7 bases. V dropped 4 bases and J dropped 2; count of bases not matched to a gene: 9. Germline values: CDR1 SGHRS, CDR2 YFSETQ. This CDR3 region has 16 residues. As DNA, the CDR3 is TGCGCCAGCAGCCCGTCCGGGACAGCTCCCTACAATGAGCAGTTCTTC. Its translation is CASSPSGTAPYNEQFF.